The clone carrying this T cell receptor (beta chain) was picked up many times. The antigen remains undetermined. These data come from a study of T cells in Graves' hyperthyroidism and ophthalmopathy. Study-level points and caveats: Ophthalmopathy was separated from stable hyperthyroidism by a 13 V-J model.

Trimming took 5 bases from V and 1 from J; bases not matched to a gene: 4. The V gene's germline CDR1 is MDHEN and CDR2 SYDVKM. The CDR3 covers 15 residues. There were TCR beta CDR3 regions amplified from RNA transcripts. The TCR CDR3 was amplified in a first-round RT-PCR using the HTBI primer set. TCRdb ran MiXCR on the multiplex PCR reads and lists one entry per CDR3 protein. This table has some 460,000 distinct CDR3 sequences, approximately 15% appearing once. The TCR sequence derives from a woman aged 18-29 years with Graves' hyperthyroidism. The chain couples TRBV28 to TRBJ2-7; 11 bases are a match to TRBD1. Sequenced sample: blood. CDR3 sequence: CASSTGQGVSYEQYF. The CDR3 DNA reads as TGTGCCAGCAGTACGGGACAGGGGGTTTCCTACGAGCAGTACTTC.